The clone carrying this T cell receptor (beta chain) has more than one count but fewer than ten. The antigen is not known. This CDR3 spans 13 amino acids. V lost 5 bases to trimming and J lost 4 bases, with 13 bases between them. Germline V gene lookup returns CDR1 DFQATT and CDR2 SNEGSKA (reference sequence). TCRdb itself ran the 5' RACE reads through MiXCR, one entry per CDR3 protein. The table records 250,000 to 350,000 distinct CDR3 sequences, roughly an eighth of them present only once. The data are from a study of T-cell memory formation after mild COVID-19. Study observations and caveats: Contracting clones localized mainly to CM and EM when CD4+ and mainly to EMRA when CD8+. Contracting clones, day 15 to 85, had balanced CD4/CD8, and later expanders favored CD4+.

Source material: PBMCs or a T cell subset sorted from them (not recorded which). The gene calls are TRBV20-1 and TRBJ2-3; the D gene is possibly TRBD2 (6 bases). This clonotype originated in a man aged 18 to 29 who had mild COVID-19 (a few samples of this study predate the infection). Cell type and time point are not known. The CDR3 DNA sequence: TGCAGTGCTCCAGGCGGGGTCTCAGATACGCAGTATTTT. Encoded protein: CSAPGGVSDTQYF.